The 13 T cell receptor beta chains given below trace back to one sample, sequenced in a study of T cells in localized non-small cell lung cancer (TCRdb year 2020). Libraries were constructed by the immunoSEQ multiplex PCR assay. This is the immuneACCESS table as TCRdb keeps it, with only in-frame sequences that have V and J called. A part of the clones is gone; compared with another copy, unresolved V genes explain less than half, and the rest is unexplained. The sample table contains around 22,000 clones; only one count was recorded for approximately 88% of them. In total, the top ten clones hold roughly 9.5% of the sample. This material consisted of peripheral blood mononuclear cells, taken before any cancer treatment. These receptors all stem from a woman aged 35 to 69 with stage III lung adenocarcinoma.

V gene TRBV18 combines with J gene TRBJ1-1; D might be TRBD1 (6 bases). Germline CDR1 is KGHSH and CDR2 is LQKENI. Deletions cut 3 bases from V and 7 bases from J, with 15 bases between. The CDR3 sequence is 14 residues long. The CDR3 spells CASSPYRDTNEAFF. Written as DNA, the CDR3 is TGTGCCAGCTCACCGTATCGGGACACCAATGAAGCTTTCTTT.

With regard to this clone: Other nucleotide sequences in the sample specify the same CDR3. The V call is TRBV18, the J call TRBJ2-7; D not certain. V dropped 3 bases and J dropped 2 bases, with 8 bases sitting between them. The germline CDR1 and CDR2 sequences are KGHSH and LQKENI. The CDR3 contains 13 residues. CDR3 amino acids: CASSPPTTYEQYF. In DNA, the CDR3 is TGTGCCAGCTCACCTCCTACGACCTACGAGCAGTACTTC.

The chain couples TRBV15 to TRBJ1-1; D might be TRBD1 (5 bases). Deletions cut 0 bases from V and 7 bases from J, with 9 bases between. The CDR3 length is 13 residues. Germline V gene sequence: CDR1 LNHNV, CDR2 YYDKDF (reference sequence). The DNA of the CDR3 is TGTGCCACCAGCAGAGATTGGGGCGGTGAAGCTTTCTTT. Translation gives CATSRDWGGEAFF.

V usage is TRBV4-3 and J usage is TRBJ1-4; D unresolved. The V gene's germline CDR1 is LGHNA and CDR2 YSLEER. The V end was cut by 4 bases, the J end by 3 bases, with 9 bases between. The CDR3 runs to 14 residues. CDR3 amino acids: CASSRRTANEKLFF. The CDR3 bases are TGCGCCAGCAGCCGGAGGACCGCTAATGAAAAACTGTTTTTT.

The chain is built from TRBV7-6 and TRBJ1-1; D is unclear. The CDR3 extends over 13 amino acids. The V and J ends lost 3 bases and 3 bases respectively, with 8 bases between them. CDR1 and CDR2 (germline): SGHVS, FNYEAQ. As DNA, the CDR3 is TGTGCCAGCAGCTTCCAGAGTTACACTGAAGCTTTCTTT. Its protein product is CASSFQSYTEAFF.

The J gene is TRBJ1-1, the V gene TRBV7-2; 9 nucleotides agree with TRBD1. The V segment lost 5 bases and the J segment 11 bases; nucleotides outside the gene matches: 6. The V gene's germline CDR1 is SGHTA and CDR2 FQGNSA. CDR3 length: 12 residues. The CDR3 DNA reads as TGTGCCAGCAGCGGGGACAGGGTGGTGGCTTTCTTT. Amino acids: CASSGDRVVAFF. Full variable domain (missing parts from reference TRBV7-2 and TRBJ1-1): GAGVSQSPSNKVTEKGKDVELRCDPISGHTALYWYRQSLGQGLEFLIYFQGNSAPDKSGLPSDRFSAERTGGSVSTLTIQRTQQEDSAVYLCASSGDRVVAFFGQGTRLTVV.

The V gene is TRBV7-8, the J gene TRBJ1-2; 10 nucleotides align to TRBD1. CDR1 and CDR2 (germline): SGHVS, FQNEAQ. The V and J ends lost 5 bases and 7 bases, in that order; junction bases with no gene match: 10. There are 15 residues in the CDR3. CDR3 sequence reads: CASSVRDRGPSGYTF. The DNA for the CDR3 is TGTGCCAGCAGCGTCCGGGACAGGGGACCCTCTGGCTACACCTTC.

The V call is TRBV6-6, the J call TRBJ2-1; 10 nucleotides agree with TRBD2. From germline, CDR1 is MNHNY and CDR2 SVGAGI (reference sequence). V gave up 4 bases and J gave up 4 bases; unmatched junction bases: 7. CDR3 size: 16 residues. The CDR3 bases are TGTGCCAGCAGTTTTCCGGGACTAGCGTATTACAATGAGCAGTTCTTC. Its translation is CASSFPGLAYYNEQFF.

The chain combines TRBV5-8 with TRBJ1-5; D not resolved. Germline CDR1 and CDR2: SGHTS and YDEGEE. The length of the CDR3 is 14 residues. Deletions cut 2 bases from V and 2 bases from J, with 8 bases between. The CDR3 sequence is CASSFFQGNQPQHF. In DNA form, the CDR3 reads TGTGCCAGCAGCTTTTTCCAAGGCAATCAGCCCCAGCATTTT.

J is TRBJ2-5 and V is TRBV7-2, with 8 bases identical to TRBD2. This CDR3 has 17 amino acids. J lost 6 bases, V lost 2 bases, and 14 bases had no gene match. Germline V gene lookup returns CDR1 SGHTA and CDR2 FQGNSA. The CDR3 region is CASSLMRAGGATKTQYF. DNA of the CDR3: TGTGCCAGCAGCTTAATGCGGGCCGGGGGGGCCACTAAGACCCAGTACTTC.

The genes are TRBV11-2 and TRBJ1-1; D is unresolved. Germline lookup yields CDR1 SGHAT and CDR2 FQNNGV. The CDR3 has 14 amino acids. V lost 2 bases, J lost 1 base, and 8 bases lay in between. CDR3 loop: CASSLRGGNTEAFF. CDR3 bases: TGTGCCAGCAGCTTAAGAGGAGGGAACACTGAAGCTTTCTTT. Full variable domain (remainder filled in from reference TRBV11-2 and TRBJ1-1): EAGVAQSPRYKIIEKRQSVAFWCNPISGHATLYWYQQILGQGPKLLIQFQNNGVVDDSQLPKDRFSAERLKGVDSTLKIQPAKLEDSAVYLCASSLRGGNTEAFFGQGTRLTVV.

The chain links TRBV6-4 to TRBJ1-2, with unresolved D. This CDR3 has 14 amino acids. V lost 5 bases and J 4 bases, leaving 14 bases between the germline ends. CDR1 and CDR2 (germline): MRHNA, SNTAGT. The DNA of the CDR3 is TGTGCCAGCAGTTTGGAGGGAGGGAGCTATGGCTACACCTTC. Residues: CASSLEGGSYGYTF.

V is TRBV30 and J is TRBJ1-3, with D maybe TRBD1 (6 bases). V dropped 5 bases and J dropped 0 bases, with 8 bases sitting between them. The CDR3 has 13 amino acids. Germline V gene data show CDR1 as GTSNPN and CDR2 as SVGIG (reference sequence). The CDR3: CAWGGSSGNTIYF. Written as DNA, the CDR3 is TGTGCCTGGGGGGGCTCCTCTGGAAACACCATATATTTT. The variable domain in full, with the rest retrieved from reference TRBV30 and TRBJ1-3, is SQTIHQWPATLVQPVGSPLSLECTVEGTSNPNLYWYRQAAGRGLQLLFYSVGIGQISSEVPQNLSASRPQDRQFILSSKKLLLSDSGFYLCAWGGSSGNTIYFGEGSWLTVV.